Listed below are T cell receptor beta chains from one sample, sequenced in a study of T cells after yellow fever vaccination. TCRdb re-derived calls from the 5' RACE reads in MiXCR, one entry per CDR3 protein. The data show approximately 330,000 distinct CDR3 sequences, roughly 3.9% seen once. This specimen was PBMCs, taken 5 days after the yellow fever booster vaccination. The receptors shown here come from a young man who received the YFV17D yellow fever vaccine. CDR3s include the opening cysteine and the closing phenylalanine or tryptophan. Each record gives: D gene, clone size, V gene, J gene, CDR3 length, CDR3 DNA, CDR3 protein. A D gene is named only where the DNA matches it firmly. The size entry is marked missing in some rows and otherwise reads once, few, many or a size class.

d_call: -
clone_size: few
v_call: TRBV12-3/TRBV12-4
j_call: TRBJ1-2
cdr3_length: 15
cdr3_nt: TGTGCCAGCAGCTCCCGGCGTCCCGGGAACTATGGCTACACCTTC
cdr3_aa: CASSSRRPGNYGYTF

d_call: -
clone_size: few
v_call: TRBV20-1
j_call: TRBJ2-3
cdr3_length: 13
cdr3_nt: TGCAGTGTAAGGGCCGGGGGCTCAGATACGCAGTATTTT
cdr3_aa: CSVRAGGSDTQYF

d_call: -
clone_size: few
v_call: TRBV7-9
j_call: TRBJ1-6
cdr3_length: 17
cdr3_nt: TGTGCCAGCAGCTTAAGAGGGGAGAGCTCCTATAATTCACCCCTCCACTTT
cdr3_aa: CASSLRGESSYNSPLHF

d_call: TRBD1
clone_size: few
v_call: TRBV18
j_call: TRBJ2-7
cdr3_length: 16
cdr3_nt: TGTGCCAGCTCATCACGGCAGGGACAGGGAGTCTACGAGCAGTACTTC
cdr3_aa: CASSSRQGQGVYEQYF

d_call: -
clone_size: many
v_call: TRBV7-9
j_call: TRBJ2-5
cdr3_length: 13
cdr3_nt: TGTGCCAGCAGTAATCAGGCACAAGAGACCCAGTACTTC
cdr3_aa: CASSNQAQETQYF

d_call: -
clone_size: few
v_call: TRBV12-3/TRBV12-4
j_call: TRBJ1-5
cdr3_length: 15
cdr3_nt: TGTGCCAGCAGTCCCATGGGGGTTAGCAATCAGCCCCAGCATTTT
cdr3_aa: CASSPMGVSNQPQHF

d_call: -
clone_size: few
v_call: TRBV4-1
j_call: TRBJ2-7
cdr3_length: 14
cdr3_nt: TGCGCCAGCAGCCAAGGTGAATGGTCCTACGAGCAGTACTTC
cdr3_aa: CASSQGEWSYEQYF

d_call: TRBD1
clone_size: few
v_call: TRBV29-1
j_call: TRBJ2-2
cdr3_length: 14
cdr3_nt: TGCAGCATTCGGGACAGGGAAAACACCGGGGAGCTGTTTTTT
cdr3_aa: CSIRDRENTGELFF

d_call: -
clone_size: few
v_call: TRBV12-3/TRBV12-4
j_call: TRBJ2-3
cdr3_length: 14
cdr3_nt: TGTGCCAGCAGTTTAGTGTCCGCCACAGATACGCAGTATTTT
cdr3_aa: CASSLVSATDTQYF

d_call: -
clone_size: few
v_call: TRBV7-9
j_call: TRBJ1-6
cdr3_length: 15
cdr3_nt: TGTGCCAGCACCTATGAAAGGGGGGAAGGGTCACCCCTCCACTTT
cdr3_aa: CASTYERGEGSPLHF

d_call: TRBD1
clone_size: -
v_call: TRBV11-2
j_call: TRBJ2-2
cdr3_length: 17
cdr3_nt: TGTGCCAGCAGCCTGTCTCCGGGGACAGTCGGAACCGGGGAGCTGTTTTTT
cdr3_aa: CASSLSPGTVGTGELFF

d_call: TRBD1
clone_size: -
v_call: TRBV12-3/TRBV12-4
j_call: TRBJ2-1
cdr3_length: 15
cdr3_nt: TGTGCCAGCAGCCGACCGGGACAGGAGTACAATGAGCAGTTCTTC
cdr3_aa: CASSRPGQEYNEQFF

d_call: -
clone_size: -
v_call: TRBV7-9
j_call: TRBJ1-1
cdr3_length: 12
cdr3_nt: TGTGCCAGCAGCTTAACGCGCACTGAAGCTTTCTTT
cdr3_aa: CASSLTRTEAFF

d_call: TRBD1
clone_size: -
v_call: TRBV7-9
j_call: TRBJ1-1
cdr3_length: 16
cdr3_nt: TGTGCCAGCAGCTCCCGGACAGGGGCTACGAACACTGAAGCTTTCTTT
cdr3_aa: CASSSRTGATNTEAFF

d_call: -
clone_size: few
v_call: TRBV11-2
j_call: TRBJ2-5
cdr3_length: 16
cdr3_nt: TGTGCCAGCAGCTTAGGGGCCCAGCGGCCGCAAGAGACCCAGTACTTC
cdr3_aa: CASSLGAQRPQETQYF

d_call: -
clone_size: -
v_call: TRBV5-6
j_call: TRBJ2-5
cdr3_length: 13
cdr3_nt: TGTGCCAGCAACTTCGGGCTACAAGAGACCCAGTACTTC
cdr3_aa: CASNFGLQETQYF

d_call: TRBD2
clone_size: few
v_call: TRBV6-1
j_call: TRBJ2-3
cdr3_length: 16
cdr3_nt: TGTGCCAGCAGTGCCGGGGACTACGCCCTCACAGATACGCAGTATTTT
cdr3_aa: CASSAGDYALTDTQYF

d_call: TRBD1
clone_size: many
v_call: TRBV5-1
j_call: TRBJ2-2
cdr3_length: 15
cdr3_nt: TGCGCCAGCAGCCCCCGACAGGGGAACACCGGGGAGCTGTTTTTT
cdr3_aa: CASSPRQGNTGELFF

d_call: TRBD1
clone_size: few
v_call: TRBV29-1
j_call: TRBJ1-2
cdr3_length: 15
cdr3_nt: TGCAGCGTTGACCTGGACAGGGGGCGCGACTATGGCTACACCTTC
cdr3_aa: CSVDLDRGRDYGYTF

d_call: TRBD1
clone_size: many
v_call: TRBV5-1
j_call: TRBJ2-5
cdr3_length: 16
cdr3_nt: TGCGCCAGCAGCTTGGTGGCAGGGGGAATCCAAGAGACCCAGTACTTC
cdr3_aa: CASSLVAGGIQETQYF

d_call: TRBD1
clone_size: many
v_call: TRBV5-5
j_call: TRBJ1-4
cdr3_length: 15
cdr3_nt: TGTGCCAGCAGCCCCTGGACAGGGAGGGATGAAAAACTGTTTTTT
cdr3_aa: CASSPWTGRDEKLFF

d_call: -
clone_size: few
v_call: TRBV7-6
j_call: TRBJ2-3
cdr3_length: 13
cdr3_nt: TGTGCCAGCCGAGGCCCGGGGCGAGATACGCAGTATTTT
cdr3_aa: CASRGPGRDTQYF

d_call: -
clone_size: few
v_call: TRBV20-1
j_call: TRBJ1-5
cdr3_length: 12
cdr3_nt: TGCAGTGCTAACAGGGAGGACCAGCCCCAGCATTTT
cdr3_aa: CSANREDQPQHF

d_call: -
clone_size: few
v_call: TRBV5-1
j_call: TRBJ1-4
cdr3_length: 14
cdr3_nt: TGCGCCAGCAGCTTCAGGGAGGGGGATGAAAAACTGTTTTTT
cdr3_aa: CASSFREGDEKLFF

d_call: -
clone_size: -
v_call: TRBV12-3/TRBV12-4
j_call: TRBJ2-2
cdr3_length: 16
cdr3_nt: TGTGCCAGCAGTCCCTCGAGACTAGCGAACACCGGGGAGCTGTTTTTT
cdr3_aa: CASSPSRLANTGELFF

d_call: TRBD1
clone_size: -
v_call: TRBV5-5
j_call: TRBJ2-7
cdr3_length: 15
cdr3_nt: TGTGCCAGCAGCTTGGATTGGGACAGTATGTACGAGCAGTACTTC
cdr3_aa: CASSLDWDSMYEQYF

d_call: -
clone_size: few
v_call: TRBV29-1
j_call: TRBJ1-4
cdr3_length: 11
cdr3_nt: TGCAGCGTTGGTTTGGGAGAAAAACTGTTTTTT
cdr3_aa: CSVGLGEKLFF

d_call: -
clone_size: -
v_call: TRBV7-2
j_call: TRBJ1-4
cdr3_length: 14
cdr3_nt: TGTGCCAGCAGCTTAGGAGGGATCAACGAAAAACTGTTTTTT
cdr3_aa: CASSLGGINEKLFF

d_call: TRBD1
clone_size: -
v_call: TRBV2
j_call: TRBJ2-2
cdr3_length: 14
cdr3_nt: TGTGCCAGTAGACAGGGTACGAACACCGGGGAGCTGTTTTTT
cdr3_aa: CASRQGTNTGELFF

d_call: TRBD1
clone_size: few
v_call: TRBV4-3
j_call: TRBJ1-2
cdr3_length: 15
cdr3_nt: TGCGCCAGCAGCCCGTCGACAGGGGTGCACTATGGCTACACCTTC
cdr3_aa: CASSPSTGVHYGYTF

d_call: -
clone_size: -
v_call: TRBV9
j_call: TRBJ1-1
cdr3_length: 15
cdr3_nt: TGTGCCAGCAGCGAATGGACGGACCCTGACACTGAAGCTTTCTTT
cdr3_aa: CASSEWTDPDTEAFF

d_call: -
clone_size: -
v_call: TRBV7-2
j_call: TRBJ2-1
cdr3_length: 13
cdr3_nt: TGTGCCAGCAGCTCCCAAGGGGGCAATGAGCAGTTCTTC
cdr3_aa: CASSSQGGNEQFF

d_call: -
clone_size: few
v_call: TRBV4-1
j_call: TRBJ2-5
cdr3_length: 15
cdr3_nt: TGCGCCAGCAGCCTGCCGGACGCCAGAGGGGAGACCCAGTACTTC
cdr3_aa: CASSLPDARGETQYF

d_call: -
clone_size: many
v_call: TRBV5-1
j_call: TRBJ2-3
cdr3_length: 14
cdr3_nt: TGCGCCAGCAGCTTTCGTCAGAGCACAGATACGCAGTATTTT
cdr3_aa: CASSFRQSTDTQYF

d_call: TRBD1
clone_size: -
v_call: TRBV27
j_call: TRBJ1-2
cdr3_length: 14
cdr3_nt: TGTGCCAGCAGTCCTCGTAGACAGGGGTATGGCTACACCTTC
cdr3_aa: CASSPRRQGYGYTF

d_call: TRBD1
clone_size: few
v_call: TRBV28
j_call: TRBJ2-4
cdr3_length: 18
cdr3_nt: TGTGCCAGCAGGAAAATGGGACAGGCGAGTTTAGCCAAAAACATTCAGTACTTC
cdr3_aa: CASRKMGQASLAKNIQYF

d_call: TRBD2
clone_size: -
v_call: TRBV9
j_call: TRBJ2-5
cdr3_length: 18
cdr3_nt: TGTGCCAGCAGCGAGGGGGCTAGCGGGGGCCTCCGGGGAGAGACCCAGTACTTC
cdr3_aa: CASSEGASGGLRGETQYF

d_call: -
clone_size: few
v_call: TRBV19
j_call: TRBJ1-2
cdr3_length: 14
cdr3_nt: TGTGCCAGTAGTCTCCGGACCCCTCGGGGTGGCTACACCTTC
cdr3_aa: CASSLRTPRGGYTF

d_call: TRBD1
clone_size: few
v_call: TRBV4-3
j_call: TRBJ2-5
cdr3_length: 15
cdr3_nt: TGCGCCAGCAGCCAAGCCGGGACAGGGCCCGAGACCCAGTACTTC
cdr3_aa: CASSQAGTGPETQYF

d_call: TRBD2
clone_size: few
v_call: TRBV7-3
j_call: TRBJ2-3
cdr3_length: 17
cdr3_nt: TGTGCCAGCAGCCAAGGGCGATCGGGGGGAAGCACAGATACGCAGTATTTT
cdr3_aa: CASSQGRSGGSTDTQYF

d_call: -
clone_size: -
v_call: TRBV20-1
j_call: TRBJ1-5
cdr3_length: 14
cdr3_nt: TGCAGTGCCGAGCTTGGCAGCGGCAATCAGCCCCAGCATTTT
cdr3_aa: CSAELGSGNQPQHF